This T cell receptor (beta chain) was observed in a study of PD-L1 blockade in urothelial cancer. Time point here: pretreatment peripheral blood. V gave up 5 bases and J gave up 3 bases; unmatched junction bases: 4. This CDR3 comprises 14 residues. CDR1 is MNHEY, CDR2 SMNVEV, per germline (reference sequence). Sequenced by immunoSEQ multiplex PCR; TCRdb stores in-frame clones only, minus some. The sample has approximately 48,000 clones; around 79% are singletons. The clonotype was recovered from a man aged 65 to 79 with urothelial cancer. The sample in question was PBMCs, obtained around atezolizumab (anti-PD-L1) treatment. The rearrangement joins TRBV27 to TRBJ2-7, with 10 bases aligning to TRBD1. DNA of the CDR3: TGTGCCAGCAGTCCTTGGACAGGGGGCTACGAGCAGTACTTC. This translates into CASSPWTGGYEQYF.